This T cell receptor delta chain appears in the sequencing data of a study of gamma-delta chains in newborns, infants, children. Study-level background: Microbial exposure reportedly drives polyclonal innate γδ T cell expansion after birth.

TCRdb redid the clone calls on the reads with CATT. The profile shows fewer than 8,500 delta-chain clones, roughly 1.6% of them singletons. A word on this clone: Distinct nucleotide sequences in the sample also encode this CDR3.

Looked up from germline, CDR1 is TSWWSYY and CDR2 is QGS. The CDR3 sequence is 22 residues long. V lost 0 bases and J 0 bases, leaving 29 bases between the germline ends. The material sequenced was blood. This sequence joins TRDV1 and TRDJ1, with a weak D call TRDD3 (7 bases). This TCR was recovered from a child who was a newborn, infant or young child, either healthy, febrile or measles-vaccinated (not recorded which). The CDR3 nucleotides are TGTGCTCTTGGGGAACTTCCTACACTTTTTGGGGGACCGGAGGGCTACACCGATAAACTCATCTTT. The encoded protein is CALGELPTLFGGPEGYTDKLIF.